Listed below are T cell receptor beta chains from one sample, sequenced in a study of blood T cell repertoires in COVID-19. Clones were read by immunoSEQ multiplex PCR, and TCRdb kept only the in-frame ones, dropping some. The table includes over 60,000 clones, approximately 84% detected once. Sequenced input: peripheral blood. The receptors were sampled from a man aged 45-65 years with COVID-19, enrolled during active disease. Each CDR3 is given with its conserved first and last residue. Fields, in order: V gene, J gene, D gene, CDR3 DNA, CDR3 protein. D genes are given only for firm matches.

V gene: TRBV9; J gene: TRBJ2-1; D gene: -; CDR3 DNA: TGTGCCAGCAGCGCCCCCCCTGCCGAGTACAATGAGCAGTTCTTC; CDR3 protein: CASSAPPAEYNEQFF
V gene: TRBV20-1; J gene: TRBJ1-5; D gene: -; CDR3 DNA: TGCAGTGCTAGTTCCAGGGAATCTGGCAATCAGCCCCAGCATTTT; CDR3 protein: CSASSRESGNQPQHF
V gene: TRBV7-9; J gene: TRBJ2-7; D gene: TRBD1; CDR3 DNA: TGTGCCAGCAGCTCAGGACCCCGGGACAGGGGTAGCCACGAGCAGTACTTC; CDR3 protein: CASSSGPRDRGSHEQYF
V gene: TRBV6-2/TRBV6-3; J gene: TRBJ2-7; D gene: TRBD2; CDR3 DNA: TGTGCCAGCAGTAACCCCGGGACTACGCCCCGGGAGCAGTACTTC; CDR3 protein: CASSNPGTTPREQYF
V gene: TRBV29-1; J gene: TRBJ1-1; D gene: -; CDR3 DNA: TGCAGCGTTGGCAGGGAAAGGACTGAAGCTTTCTTT; CDR3 protein: CSVGRERTEAFF
V gene: TRBV12-3/TRBV12-4; J gene: TRBJ1-5; D gene: TRBD1; CDR3 DNA: TGTGCCAGCAGCGGACAGGGAGGTCAGCCCCAGCATTTT; CDR3 protein: CASSGQGGQPQHF
V gene: TRBV7-8; J gene: TRBJ2-7; D gene: TRBD1; CDR3 DNA: TGTGCCAGCAGCTCCCGGGACAGGATTGACAACGAGCAGTACTTC; CDR3 protein: CASSSRDRIDNEQYF
V gene: TRBV10-3; J gene: TRBJ1-2; D gene: -; CDR3 DNA: TGTGCCATCAGTTCTTTACAGGGAACCTATGGCTACACCTTC; CDR3 protein: CAISSLQGTYGYTF
V gene: TRBV5-6; J gene: TRBJ1-1; D gene: -; CDR3 DNA: TGTGCCAGCCACTGGGCAGTAGGCACTGAAGCTTTCTTT; CDR3 protein: CASHWAVGTEAFF
V gene: TRBV19; J gene: TRBJ2-7; D gene: -; CDR3 DNA: TGTGCCAGTAGTCTTACTGACAGGTCCTACGAGCAGTACTTC; CDR3 protein: CASSLTDRSYEQYF
V gene: TRBV2; J gene: TRBJ2-2; D gene: -; CDR3 DNA: TGTGCCAGCAGAAGGGGAAGCACGAACACCGGGGAGCTGTTTTTT; CDR3 protein: CASRRGSTNTGELFF
V gene: TRBV11-2; J gene: TRBJ2-1; D gene: TRBD1; CDR3 DNA: TGTGCCAGCAGCTCAGGGACAGGGCGAAGGAATGAGCAGTTCTTC; CDR3 protein: CASSSGTGRRNEQFF
V gene: TRBV7-3; J gene: TRBJ2-5; D gene: TRBD2; CDR3 DNA: TGTGCCAGCAGCCTATTCGGGGGGGCACAGGAGACCCAGTACTTC; CDR3 protein: CASSLFGGAQETQYF
V gene: TRBV5-1; J gene: TRBJ2-7; D gene: TRBD1; CDR3 DNA: TGCGCCAGCAGCCGGACAGGCTCCTACGAGCAGTACTTC; CDR3 protein: CASSRTGSYEQYF
V gene: TRBV28; J gene: TRBJ1-1; D gene: -; CDR3 DNA: TGTGCCAGCTCGTCGGGGTACACTGAAGCTTTCTTT; CDR3 protein: CASSSGYTEAFF
V gene: TRBV4-1; J gene: TRBJ1-5; D gene: -; CDR3 DNA: TGCGCCAGCAGCCCTAGCGGGGGACTGGAACATCAGCCCCAGCATTTT; CDR3 protein: CASSPSGGLEHQPQHF